This note documents a single TCR beta chain sequence. The data are from a study of blood T cells in healthy people across ages. V lost 0 bases, J lost 6 bases, and 16 bases lay in between. Germline CDR1 and CDR2: SGHRS and YFSETQ. CDR3 length equals 15 residues. Primed by a sample-barcoded 5' primer and a J-beta primer mix, a second PCR proceeded for 7 to 11 cycles. TCRdb reanalysed the 5' RACE reads using MiXCR and keeps one entry per CDR3 protein. The data contain around 1,100,000 distinct CDR3 sequences, 35% to 45% of them singletons. Sequenced: blood. This TCR came from a man aged 18 to 29 in good health. J is TRBJ2-7 and V is TRBV5-1; D may be TRBD2 (6 bases). CDR3 region: CASSLAPEGPVEQYF. Written as DNA, the CDR3 is TGCGCCAGCAGCTTGGCCCCGGAGGGCCCTGTCGAGCAGTACTTC. The full variable domain, completed using reference TRBV5-1 and TRBJ2-7, is KAGVTQTPRYLIKTRGQQVTLSCSPISGHRSVSWYQQTPGQGLQFLFEYFSETQRNKGNFPGRFSGRQFSNSRSEMNVSTLELGDSALYLCASSLAPEGPVEQYFGPGTRLTVT.